A selection of T cell receptor beta chains follows, all from one sample in a study of blood T cell repertoires in COVID-19. Measured with immunoSEQ multiplex PCR; TCRdb has only the in-frame clones, and not every one. This table holds some 230,000 clones, 75% to 85% found once. Input material: peripheral blood. These receptors came from a woman older than 75 with COVID-19, enrolled during active disease. Each CDR3 is given with its conserved first and last residue. The D gene is left open where the match is weak. Clone size appears in some rows only: once, few, many, or a class for an expanded clone.

v_call	j_call	d_call	clone_size	cdr3_nt	cdr3_aa
TRBV30	TRBJ1-2	NA	NA	TGTGCCTGGGAAAGGGGCCTTTCCTACACCTTC	CAWERGLSYTF
TRBV24-1	TRBJ2-3	NA	NA	TGTGCCACCAGTGACCCAGGGACTTCCGCCGATACGCAGTATTTT	CATSDPGTSADTQYF
TRBV9	TRBJ1-6	NA	NA	TGTGCCAGCAGCGGGACACAAACAGGTTCACCCCTCCACTTT	CASSGTQTGSPLHF
TRBV9	TRBJ2-5	NA	NA	TGTGCCAGCAGCCCACAGAAAGTTTGGGAGACCCAGTACTTC	CASSPQKVWETQYF
TRBV6-5	TRBJ2-7	TRBD2	NA	TGTGCCAGCAGTTGGGGGAGGGGACCCCGGTCAGAGCAGTACTTC	CASSWGRGPRSEQYF
TRBV6-2/TRBV6-3	TRBJ1-2	NA	once	TGTGCCAGCAGTACGAGCGGAAATGGCTACACCTTC	CASSTSGNGYTF
TRBV30	TRBJ1-5	TRBD1	once	TGTGCCTGGAGTGCGGACAGGGGGTATGATCAGCCCCAGCATTTT	CAWSADRGYDQPQHF
TRBV18	TRBJ2-2	NA	NA	TGTGCCAGCTCACCTTATATGGGGGCGGCGAACACCGGGGAGCTGTTTTTT	CASSPYMGAANTGELFF
TRBV9	TRBJ2-3	TRBD1	NA	TGTGCCAGCAGCGCGGACAGGGGAAGAACAGATACGCAGTATTTT	CASSADRGRTDTQYF
TRBV5-6	TRBJ2-7	TRBD1	once	TGTGCCAGCAGCGATTACGGGACAGGGAAGTCTAACTACGAGCAGTACTTC	CASSDYGTGKSNYEQYF
TRBV15	TRBJ2-1	NA	NA	TGTGCCACCAGCAGAGCGGGTGGAATGGTAGGATCCTACAATGAGCAGTTCTTC	CATSRAGGMVGSYNEQFF
TRBV6-2/TRBV6-3	TRBJ2-2	TRBD2	NA	TGTGCCAGCAGTTACACCGGACTAGCGGGAGTTTCCGGGGAGCTGTTTTTT	CASSYTGLAGVSGELFF
TRBV7-2	TRBJ2-1	NA	NA	TGTGCCAGCAGCAAACAGGGTGGTTACAATGAGCAGTTCTTC	CASSKQGGYNEQFF
TRBV5-1	TRBJ1-1	NA	NA	TGCGCCAGCAGCAGACAGATGAACACTGAAGCTTTCTTT	CASSRQMNTEAFF
TRBV7-2	TRBJ1-1	NA	NA	TGTGCCAGCAGCCCCCCCGGGGGATGGACTGAAGCTTTCTTT	CASSPPGGWTEAFF
TRBV7-9	TRBJ1-4	NA	NA	TGTGCCAGCAGCTTAGGGCAGACAGCCGATGAAAAACTGTTTTTT	CASSLGQTADEKLFF
TRBV27	TRBJ1-1	NA	NA	TGTGCCAGCAGTTCCGCTCAGGCATCGAACACTGAAGCTTTCTTT	CASSSAQASNTEAFF
TRBV25-1	TRBJ2-1	TRBD1	NA	TGTGCCAGCAGTGGGACAGGTCGGGATGAGCAGTTCTTC	CASSGTGRDEQFF
TRBV29-1	TRBJ1-5	TRBD1	NA	TGCAGCGGCACTCAGGGGGCTGGTCAGCCCCAGCATTTT	CSGTQGAGQPQHF
TRBV10-2	TRBJ2-1	NA	NA	TGCGCCAGCTCCCTGGACAGCTACAATGAGCAGTTCTTC	CASSLDSYNEQFF
TRBV28	TRBJ1-2	NA	NA	TGTGCCAGCAGTTTGGGCCGTAACTATGGCTACACCTTC	CASSLGRNYGYTF
TRBV5-5	TRBJ1-2	TRBD1	NA	TGTGCCAGCTCCCAACTTGGGACAGAATATGGCTACACCTTC	CASSQLGTEYGYTF
TRBV7-2	TRBJ2-5	NA	NA	TGTGCCAGCAGCCCCGGGACTGTCTGGGGGGAGACCCAGTACTTC	CASSPGTVWGETQYF
TRBV5-6	TRBJ1-5	NA	NA	TGTGCCAGCAGCTTGGAGGGGCTTCAGCCCCAGCATTTT	CASSLEGLQPQHF
TRBV5-1	TRBJ2-5	TRBD2	NA	TGCGCCAGCAGGCTAGCGGTCGGGTCCCAGTACTTC	CASRLAVGSQYF
TRBV19	TRBJ1-4	NA	once	TGTGCCAGTAGTTCCGGGGGGAAGGGGAATGAAAAACTGTTTTTT	CASSSGGKGNEKLFF
TRBV18	TRBJ1-2	NA	few	TGTGCCAGCTCACCCCTTATTGGGGCGGCGGACGGCTACACCTTC	CASSPLIGAADGYTF
TRBV2	TRBJ1-1	TRBD1	NA	TGTGCCAGCAGTAGACAGGGGGCCCGAACTGAAGCTTTCTTT	CASSRQGARTEAFF
TRBV6-4	TRBJ2-7	TRBD2	NA	TGTGCCAGCAGTCCTCTAGCGGGGTCTTACGAGCAGTACTTC	CASSPLAGSYEQYF
TRBV18	TRBJ2-7	TRBD1	NA	TGTGCCAGCTCACCCCGGGGACAGGGCTACGAGCAGTACTTC	CASSPRGQGYEQYF
TRBV4-3	TRBJ2-3	NA	few	TGCGCCAGCAGCCAAGGGCAGGGGTTCACAGATACGCAGTATTTT	CASSQGQGFTDTQYF
TRBV9	TRBJ2-7	NA	NA	TGTGCCAGCAGCGTATCGGACACTAAAATCTACGAGCAGTACTTC	CASSVSDTKIYEQYF
TRBV3-1/TRBV3-2	TRBJ1-2	TRBD1	NA	TGTGCCAGCACAAAACGACAGGGTCTAGACTACACCTTC	CASTKRQGLDYTF
TRBV7-2	TRBJ2-7	TRBD1	NA	TGTGCCAGCAGCCCACAGGGGGGCCTCTACGAGCAGTACTTC	CASSPQGGLYEQYF
TRBV7-9	TRBJ2-2	NA	NA	TGTGCCAGCACCCGCTTGGGGACCGGGACTCGAGGATCCGGGGAGCTGTTTTTT	CASTRLGTGTRGSGELFF
TRBV7-8	TRBJ1-2	NA	few	TGTGCCAGCAGCCGCCGGCATAACTATGACTACACCTTC	CASSRRHNYDYTF
TRBV7-6	TRBJ1-5	TRBD1	NA	TGTGCCAGCAGCTTAGCAGGGGGCCGATATAGCAATCAGCCCCAGCATTTT	CASSLAGGRYSNQPQHF
TRBV5-1	TRBJ2-1	NA	NA	TGCGCCAGCAGCGGGGGGGCGACTAGCTCCGGTGAGCAGTTCTTC	CASSGGATSSGEQFF
TRBV5-6	TRBJ1-3	TRBD1	few	TGTGCCAGCAGCTACATCAGGGGGCTATCTGGAAACACCATATATTTT	CASSYIRGLSGNTIYF
TRBV6-2/TRBV6-3	TRBJ2-3	TRBD2	NA	TGTGCCAGCAGTTTTGCGGGAGGCCTCACAGATACGCAGTATTTT	CASSFAGGLTDTQYF
TRBV9	TRBJ1-6	TRBD1	many	TGTGCCAGCAGCCCCGGGACAGGGGCTGGAACGGCACCCCTCCACTTT	CASSPGTGAGTAPLHF